Listed below are T cell receptor beta chains from one sample, sequenced in a study of neurological immune-mediated disorders. TCRdb fed the 5' RACE reads into MiXCR, producing one record per CDR3 protein. The sample has 30,000 or so distinct CDR3 sequences, about 15% seen once. The sequenced material came from PBMCs. The origin of the receptors is a man aged 65-85 years in good health. Both conserved end residues are part of each CDR3. D genes are given only for firm matches. Expanded clones are given a class, and other clones once, few, many or no size at all.

j_call: TRBJ1-1; v_call: TRBV12-3/TRBV12-4; d_call: .; clone_size: .; cdr3_aa: CASSLRQGRSTDTDAFF; cdr3_nt: TGTGCCAGCAGTTTAAGGCAGGGGAGGAGTACGGACACTGACGCTTTCTTT
j_call: TRBJ1-5; v_call: TRBV24-1; d_call: TRBD1; clone_size: many; cdr3_aa: CATSDPGTVYSNQPQHF; cdr3_nt: TGTGCCACCAGTGATCCCGGGACAGTTTATAGCAATCAGCCCCAGCATTTT
j_call: TRBJ2-2; v_call: TRBV5-1; d_call: TRBD1; clone_size: many; cdr3_aa: CASSVGQGANTGELFF; cdr3_nt: TGCGCCAGCAGCGTAGGACAGGGAGCGAACACCGGGGAGCTGTTTTTT
j_call: TRBJ1-6; v_call: TRBV6-1; d_call: .; clone_size: .; cdr3_aa: CATILSRDSPLHF; cdr3_nt: TGTGCCACCATACTCTCGAGGGATTCACCCCTCCACTTT
j_call: TRBJ1-2; v_call: TRBV5-1; d_call: TRBD1; clone_size: many; cdr3_aa: CASSLPGGDGYTF; cdr3_nt: TGCGCCAGCAGCTTGCCAGGGGGAGATGGCTACACCTTC
j_call: TRBJ2-7; v_call: TRBV12-5; d_call: TRBD2; clone_size: .; cdr3_aa: CASGLTSGDYEQYF; cdr3_nt: TGTGCTAGTGGTCTTACTAGCGGGGACTACGAGCAGTACTTC
j_call: TRBJ2-7; v_call: TRBV5-5; d_call: .; clone_size: .; cdr3_aa: CASSSSGTPMGEQYF; cdr3_nt: TGTGCCAGCAGTTCCTCCGGGACGCCAATGGGGGAGCAGTACTTC
j_call: TRBJ1-2; v_call: TRBV29-1; d_call: TRBD1; clone_size: many; cdr3_aa: CSVEAGTGSYGYTF; cdr3_nt: TGCAGCGTTGAAGCTGGGACAGGGTCCTATGGCTACACCTTC
j_call: TRBJ1-1; v_call: TRBV18; d_call: .; clone_size: .; cdr3_aa: CVSSNPTTEAFF; cdr3_nt: TGTGTCAGCTCAAATCCCACCACTGAAGCTTTCTTT
j_call: TRBJ2-1; v_call: TRBV20-1; d_call: .; clone_size: many; cdr3_aa: CSARDSGAVLNEQFF; cdr3_nt: TGCAGTGCTAGAGACTCGGGAGCGGTGCTCAATGAGCAGTTCTTC
j_call: TRBJ1-5; v_call: TRBV12-3/TRBV12-4; d_call: .; clone_size: few; cdr3_aa: CASRGTDVQPQHF; cdr3_nt: TGTGCCAGCAGAGGGACGGATGTTCAGCCCCAGCATTTT
j_call: TRBJ2-4; v_call: TRBV20-1; d_call: .; clone_size: many; cdr3_aa: CSARHPHPVAKNIQYF; cdr3_nt: TGCAGTGCTAGACACCCCCACCCCGTAGCCAAAAACATTCAGTACTTC
j_call: TRBJ2-1; v_call: TRBV7-2; d_call: .; clone_size: many; cdr3_aa: CASSPGSYNEQFF; cdr3_nt: TGTGCCAGCAGCCCCGGGTCCTACAATGAGCAGTTCTTC